The present T cell receptor (beta chain) was sequenced within a study of T cells in Graves' hyperthyroidism and ophthalmopathy. TCR beta CDR3 sequences were amplified from RNA transcripts. When the TCR CDR3 underwent first-round RT-PCR, the HTBI primer set was used. TCRdb passed the multiplex PCR reads through MiXCR, listing each CDR3 protein once. The sample contains approximately 600,000 distinct CDR3 sequences, roughly 15% of which appear only once. This clonotype was seen ten or more times. Sample: blood. This clonotype was obtained from a woman aged 25-40 years with Graves' hyperthyroidism.

The CDR3: CASSSNLFYGYTF. CDR3 in DNA: TGTGCCAGCAGTTCTAACCTATTCTATGGCTACACCTTC. V usage is TRBV6-1 and J usage is TRBJ1-2; D is undetermined. CDR1 and CDR2 (germline): MNHNS, SASEGT. The CDR3 length is 13 residues. The V gene lost 5 bases and the J gene lost 4 bases, with 11 bases spanning the gap.